The rows below give T cell receptor beta chains drawn from one sample of a study of CD8 T cells in ankylosing spondylitis. MiXCR, applied by TCRdb to the 5' RACE reads, yields one record per CDR3 protein. Among some 840,000 distinct CDR3 sequences, over 9.5% were seen once, and the ten largest hold just over 0.5%. Sequencing used blood, either unsorted or a sorted T cell fraction (not recorded which). The source is a male donor with ankylosing spondylitis. The CDR3 runs from the conserved cysteine through the conserved F or W. Fields, in order: J gene, clone size, V gene, D gene, CDR3 length, CDR3 protein, CDR3 DNA. A D gene is named only where the DNA matches it firmly. Clone size is stated in some rows and not others, as once, few, many or a class when expanded.

J: TRBJ2-1; size: many; V: TRBV20-1; D: TRBD2; length: 16; CDR3: CSAKGLAGEVYNEQFF; DNA: TGCAGTGCTAAGGGACTAGCGGGAGAGGTCTACAATGAGCAGTTCTTC
J: TRBJ2-1; size: NA; V: TRBV29-1; D: TRBD2; length: 12; CDR3: CSVGGLYNEQFF; DNA: TGCAGCGTTGGGGGACTATACAATGAGCAGTTCTTC
J: TRBJ1-1; size: many; V: TRBV20-1; D: TRBD1; length: 13; CDR3: CSVHLPGQFDNFF; DNA: TGCAGTGTCCACCTACCGGGACAGTTCGATAACTTCTTT
J: TRBJ2-7; size: few; V: TRBV20-1; D: NA; length: 13; CDR3: CSAHLQEGYEQYF; DNA: TGCAGTGCTCACCTGCAGGAGGGCTACGAGCAGTACTTC
J: TRBJ1-2; size: NA; V: TRBV7-2; D: NA; length: 15; CDR3: CASSFRGGQNYGYTF; DNA: TGTGCCAGCAGCTTCCGCGGGGGGCAGAACTATGGCTACACCTTC
J: TRBJ2-1; size: NA; V: TRBV20-1; D: TRBD2; length: 12; CDR3: CSAARAGKEQFF; DNA: TGCAGTGCTGCCCGAGCGGGAAAGGAGCAGTTCTTC
J: TRBJ2-1; size: NA; V: TRBV20-1; D: TRBD2; length: 17; CDR3: CSAERDLLAGVRNEQFF; DNA: TGCAGTGCTGAGAGGGATCTTTTAGCGGGAGTAAGGAATGAGCAGTTCTTC
J: TRBJ2-1; size: NA; V: TRBV7-3; D: NA; length: 15; CDR3: CASSLGYSTYNEQFF; DNA: TGTGCCAGCAGCTTAGGGTATTCCACCTACAATGAGCAGTTCTTC
J: TRBJ1-2; size: NA; V: TRBV6-1; D: TRBD1; length: 13; CDR3: CASRRQGGYGYTF; DNA: TGTGCCAGCCGTCGACAGGGAGGGTATGGCTACACCTTC
J: TRBJ1-2; size: many; V: TRBV12-3/TRBV12-4; D: NA; length: 12; CDR3: CASSFGQGGYTF; DNA: TGTGCCAGCAGTTTCGGGCAGGGAGGCTACACCTTC
J: TRBJ1-4; size: NA; V: TRBV20-1; D: NA; length: 12; CDR3: CSARRSDEKLFF; DNA: TGCAGTGCTAGAAGGTCGGACGAAAAACTGTTTTTT
J: TRBJ2-7; size: NA; V: TRBV12-3/TRBV12-4; D: TRBD1; length: 15; CDR3: CASRKSPGTGNEQYF; DNA: TGTGCCAGCAGGAAGAGTCCCGGGACAGGCAACGAGCAGTACTTC
J: TRBJ1-3; size: NA; V: TRBV29-1; D: TRBD1; length: 14; CDR3: CSAEDRNSGNTIYF; DNA: TGCAGCGCTGAGGACAGGAACTCTGGAAACACCATATATTTT
J: TRBJ1-5; size: few; V: TRBV12-3/TRBV12-4; D: NA; length: 15; CDR3: CASSLGQGYNQPQHF; DNA: TGTGCCAGCAGTTTAGGTCAGGGCTACAATCAGCCCCAGCATTTT
J: TRBJ2-3; size: many; V: TRBV5-6; D: TRBD2; length: 14; CDR3: CASIRGVQGDTQYF; DNA: TGTGCCAGCATCCGGGGGGTTCAGGGCGATACGCAGTATTTT
J: TRBJ1-1; size: NA; V: TRBV7-2; D: NA; length: 14; CDR3: CASSSSNSFTEAFF; DNA: TGTGCCAGCAGCTCCAGCAACTCTTTCACTGAAGCTTTCTTT
J: TRBJ1-1; size: NA; V: TRBV10-3; D: NA; length: 14; CDR3: CAISERQLNTEAFF; DNA: TGTGCCATCAGTGAGAGACAGCTGAACACTGAAGCTTTCTTT
J: TRBJ1-2; size: NA; V: TRBV6-5; D: NA; length: 18; CDR3: CASSYSIRAGGPESGYTF; DNA: TGTGCCAGCAGTTACTCGATAAGGGCGGGAGGACCGGAATCTGGCTACACCTTC
J: TRBJ1-4; size: many; V: TRBV7-2; D: NA; length: 16; CDR3: CASSSGTSIHNEKLFF; DNA: TGTGCCAGCAGTTCCGGGACATCCATCCATAATGAAAAACTGTTTTTT
J: TRBJ2-6; size: NA; V: TRBV6-5; D: NA; length: 17; CDR3: CASSYGGRSSGANVLTF; DNA: TGTGCCAGCAGTTACGGGGGACGGAGTTCTGGGGCCAACGTCCTGACTTTC
J: TRBJ1-6; size: few; V: TRBV4-2; D: TRBD1; length: 15; CDR3: CASSPGQGLNSPLHF; DNA: TGTGCCAGCAGCCCTGGACAGGGCCTAAATTCACCCCTCCACTTT
J: TRBJ1-2; size: NA; V: TRBV6-6; D: NA; length: 12; CDR3: CASSYMGSVYTF; DNA: TGTGCCAGCAGTTACATGGGGTCGGTATACACCTTC
J: TRBJ2-5; size: NA; V: TRBV5-1; D: TRBD1; length: 14; CDR3: CASKGQPTQETQYF; DNA: TGCGCCAGCAAGGGACAGCCTACGCAAGAGACCCAGTACTTC
J: TRBJ2-3; size: few; V: TRBV20-1; D: NA; length: 12; CDR3: CSAPRGVDTQYF; DNA: TGCAGTGCTCCCCGTGGGGTGGATACGCAGTATTTT
J: TRBJ1-2; size: many; V: TRBV20-1; D: NA; length: 12; CDR3: CSARTLNYGYTF; DNA: TGCAGTGCTAGGACACTCAACTATGGCTACACCTTC
J: TRBJ2-1; size: few; V: TRBV5-1; D: NA; length: 15; CDR3: CASGTENWRINEQFF; DNA: TGCGCCAGCGGCACGGAAAATTGGCGGATCAATGAGCAGTTCTTC
J: TRBJ1-6; size: few; V: TRBV7-9; D: TRBD1; length: 14; CDR3: CASSSRQGASPLHF; DNA: TGTGCCAGCAGCTCCCGACAGGGCGCGTCACCCCTCCACTTT
J: TRBJ1-5; size: NA; V: TRBV20-1; D: TRBD1; length: 13; CDR3: CSATQGNNQPQHF; DNA: TGCAGTGCTACACAGGGGAACAATCAGCCCCAGCATTTT
J: TRBJ2-1; size: NA; V: TRBV24-1; D: NA; length: 13; CDR3: CATSVSNWGEQFF; DNA: TGTGCCACCAGTGTCTCCAATTGGGGTGAGCAGTTCTTC
J: TRBJ2-1; size: NA; V: TRBV29-1; D: TRBD2; length: 18; CDR3: CSVVPGTSGTSSYNEQFF; DNA: TGCAGCGTTGTTCCCGGGACTAGCGGGACGAGCTCCTACAATGAGCAGTTCTTC
J: TRBJ2-1; size: few; V: TRBV5-1; D: NA; length: 12; CDR3: CASSLPGMWQFF; DNA: TGCGCCAGCAGCTTACCGGGCATGTGGCAGTTCTTC
J: TRBJ1-5; size: few; V: TRBV4-1; D: NA; length: 15; CDR3: CASSQVSTENQPQHF; DNA: TGCGCCAGCAGCCAAGTTTCGACGGAAAATCAGCCCCAGCATTTT
J: TRBJ2-7; size: few; V: TRBV29-1; D: NA; length: 14; CDR3: CSVMARGLAIEQYF; DNA: TGCAGCGTAATGGCTCGAGGGTTGGCAATCGAGCAGTACTTC
J: TRBJ1-2; size: NA; V: TRBV29-1; D: NA; length: 8; CDR3: CSEGPYTF; DNA: TGCAGCGAGGGCCCCTACACCTTC
J: TRBJ2-3; size: NA; V: TRBV2; D: TRBD1; length: 18; CDR3: CASGNPPHLTGATDTQYF; DNA: TGTGCCAGCGGAAATCCCCCTCACCTAACAGGGGCGACAGATACGCAGTATTTT
J: TRBJ2-7; size: few; V: TRBV6-1; D: NA; length: 13; CDR3: CASTRAGNYEQYF; DNA: TGTGCCAGCACCCGGGCAGGAAACTACGAGCAGTACTTC
J: TRBJ1-2; size: NA; V: TRBV20-1; D: NA; length: 13; CDR3: CSASWRLNYGYTF; DNA: TGCAGTGCTAGCTGGAGGCTTAACTATGGCTACACCTTC
J: TRBJ2-5; size: few; V: TRBV6-7; D: NA; length: 17; CDR3: CASSYSCGTTSGETQYF; DNA: TGTGCCAGCAGTTACTCGTGTGGGACAACAAGTGGAGAGACCCAGTACTTC
J: TRBJ2-7; size: NA; V: TRBV5-1; D: NA; length: 11; CDR3: CASSRNHEQYF; DNA: TGCGCCAGCAGCCGTAATCACGAGCAGTACTTC
J: TRBJ2-1; size: few; V: TRBV6-2/TRBV6-3; D: NA; length: 15; CDR3: CASSYTRLYYNEQFF; DNA: TGTGCCAGCAGTTACACTAGACTTTACTACAATGAGCAGTTCTTC
J: TRBJ2-1; size: few; V: TRBV7-9; D: NA; length: 13; CDR3: CASLGSSYNEQFF; DNA: TGTGCCAGCTTGGGGAGTTCCTACAATGAGCAGTTCTTC
J: TRBJ1-1; size: NA; V: TRBV6-1; D: TRBD1; length: 13; CDR3: CASTTTGGTEAFF; DNA: TGTGCCAGCACCACGACAGGGGGCACTGAAGCTTTCTTT
J: TRBJ2-1; size: many; V: TRBV10-3; D: TRBD1; length: 14; CDR3: CAIRGTGAPREQFF; DNA: TGTGCCATCAGGGGGACAGGGGCCCCTCGTGAGCAGTTCTTC
J: TRBJ2-1; size: NA; V: TRBV5-1; D: TRBD1; length: 15; CDR3: CASSLSPTGNNEQFF; DNA: TGCGCCAGCAGCTTGAGCCCGACAGGGAACAATGAGCAGTTCTTC
J: TRBJ2-2; size: NA; V: TRBV9; D: NA; length: 16; CDR3: CASSVEEESNTGELFF; DNA: TGTGCCAGCAGCGTAGAGGAGGAATCGAACACCGGGGAGCTGTTTTTT
J: TRBJ2-2; size: few; V: TRBV7-9; D: TRBD2; length: 15; CDR3: CASSMGLAHTGELFF; DNA: TGTGCCAGCAGCATGGGACTAGCACACACCGGGGAGCTGTTTTTT
J: TRBJ2-3; size: few; V: TRBV6-2/TRBV6-3; D: TRBD1; length: 15; CDR3: CASRRQGPGTDTQYF; DNA: TGTGCCAGCAGAAGACAGGGACCTGGCACAGATACGCAGTATTTT
J: TRBJ2-7; size: few; V: TRBV7-2; D: NA; length: 13; CDR3: CASSQNPGTPGYF; DNA: TGTGCCAGCAGCCAGAACCCCGGGACCCCTGGGTACTTC
J: TRBJ2-7; size: NA; V: TRBV2; D: NA; length: 15; CDR3: CASSGGGSTGNEQYF; DNA: TGTGCCAGCAGTGGTGGGGGGTCAACTGGAAACGAGCAGTACTTC